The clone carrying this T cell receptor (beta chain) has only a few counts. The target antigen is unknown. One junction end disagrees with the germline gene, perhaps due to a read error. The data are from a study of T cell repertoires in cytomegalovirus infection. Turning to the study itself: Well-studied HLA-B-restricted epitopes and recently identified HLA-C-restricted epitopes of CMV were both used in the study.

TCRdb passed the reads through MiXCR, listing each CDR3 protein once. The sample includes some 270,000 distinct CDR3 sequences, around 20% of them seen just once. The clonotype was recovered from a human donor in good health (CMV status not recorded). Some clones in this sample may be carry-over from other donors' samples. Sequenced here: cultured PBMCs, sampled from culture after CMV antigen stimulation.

CDR3 sequence reads: CASSTLQGSNTGELFF. The CDR3 nucleotides read TGTGCTAGCAGCACTTTACAGGGCTCTAACACCGGGGAGCTGTTTTTT. V is TRBV7-7 and J is TRBJ2-2; possible D gene TRBD1, 6 bases. This CDR3 region has 16 residues. Germline CDR1 SSHAT, CDR2 FNYEAQ (reference sequence).